A selection of T cell receptor beta chains follows, all from one sample in a study of cytomegalovirus exposure and HLA in healthy donors. This table comes from immunoSEQ multiplex PCR, and its TCRdb copy is limited to in-frame clones, with some not included. The data show about 130,000 clones, around four fifths seen once. The sample taken for sequencing was PBMCs. These receptors came from a boy between 5 and 17 years old in good health and CMV-seronegative. The CDR3 runs from the conserved cysteine through the conserved F or W. Fields, in order: V gene, clone size, D gene, CDR3 protein. A D gene is named only where the DNA matches it firmly. Size values are once, few and many counts, or a class for expanded clones, and some rows have none.

v_gene: TRBV4-3
abundance: -
d_gene: TRBD1
CDR3aa: CASSQEGTGGTDTQYF

v_gene: TRBV30
abundance: -
d_gene: -
CDR3aa: CAWKGTSGNTIYF

v_gene: TRBV29-1
abundance: -
d_gene: TRBD1
CDR3aa: CSVSGQGNTEAFF

v_gene: TRBV6-5
abundance: -
d_gene: TRBD1
CDR3aa: CASSLGQGGPYEQYF

v_gene: TRBV6-6
abundance: -
d_gene: -
CDR3aa: CASSYVKDFSYGYTF

v_gene: TRBV7-2
abundance: -
d_gene: -
CDR3aa: CASSSYGPGRGGYTF

v_gene: TRBV18
abundance: -
d_gene: -
CDR3aa: CASSPLNLESYEQYF

v_gene: TRBV9
abundance: -
d_gene: TRBD1
CDR3aa: CASSDIDRDGYTF

v_gene: TRBV4-3
abundance: -
d_gene: TRBD1
CDR3aa: CASSPRGNGAAYEQYF

v_gene: TRBV7-9
abundance: -
d_gene: -
CDR3aa: CASSPGIYEKLFF

v_gene: TRBV9
abundance: -
d_gene: TRBD2
CDR3aa: CASSVDGGSGGEQFF

v_gene: TRBV11-2
abundance: -
d_gene: -
CDR3aa: CASRSGQVGGATQYF

v_gene: TRBV7-9
abundance: -
d_gene: TRBD1
CDR3aa: CASSSLQGANNEQFF

v_gene: TRBV9
abundance: -
d_gene: -
CDR3aa: CASSPSGGAREKLFF

v_gene: TRBV6-5
abundance: -
d_gene: TRBD1
CDR3aa: CASRDRVRAFF

v_gene: TRBV6-5
abundance: -
d_gene: TRBD1
CDR3aa: CASKRTGGDEKLFF

v_gene: TRBV5-3
abundance: -
d_gene: TRBD1
CDR3aa: CARSPNQRAGQGFYEQYF

v_gene: TRBV5-1
abundance: few
d_gene: TRBD2
CDR3aa: CASSEEGLAGYNEQFF

v_gene: TRBV6-5
abundance: -
d_gene: -
CDR3aa: CASSYSGSVGEQFF

v_gene: TRBV5-5
abundance: few
d_gene: -
CDR3aa: CASTGQRNTEAFF

v_gene: TRBV29-1
abundance: -
d_gene: -
CDR3aa: CSATKAGELFF

v_gene: TRBV9
abundance: -
d_gene: -
CDR3aa: CASSVGPQAYEQYF

v_gene: TRBV21-1
abundance: once
d_gene: -
CDR3aa: CASSKGGRCGNTIYF

v_gene: TRBV30
abundance: -
d_gene: -
CDR3aa: CAWSGGTGGRTEAFF

v_gene: TRBV10-3
abundance: few
d_gene: -
CDR3aa: CAISEGRGNYGYTF

v_gene: TRBV20-1
abundance: -
d_gene: -
CDR3aa: CSASSTDTQYF

v_gene: TRBV29-1
abundance: -
d_gene: -
CDR3aa: CSASGDTQYF

v_gene: TRBV7-6
abundance: -
d_gene: -
CDR3aa: CASSLDGGDYEQYF

v_gene: TRBV18
abundance: -
d_gene: -
CDR3aa: CASSPQQSGGSTEAFF

v_gene: TRBV29-1
abundance: -
d_gene: TRBD1
CDR3aa: CSVEGDRGPLEQYF

v_gene: TRBV28
abundance: -
d_gene: TRBD2
CDR3aa: CASRPSGIAGTWEETQYF

v_gene: TRBV2
abundance: -
d_gene: TRBD2
CDR3aa: CASSEAPATSGNGELFF

v_gene: TRBV19
abundance: few
d_gene: TRBD1
CDR3aa: CASSIRTGGSNQPQHF

v_gene: TRBV13
abundance: -
d_gene: TRBD2
CDR3aa: CASSLSLWGAGGISSYEQYF

v_gene: TRBV11-2
abundance: -
d_gene: -
CDR3aa: CASAIGGAAFF

v_gene: TRBV10-2
abundance: -
d_gene: TRBD1
CDR3aa: CASSEPGTANTEAFF

v_gene: TRBV5-1
abundance: -
d_gene: TRBD1
CDR3aa: CASSYSRQGGPYEQYF

v_gene: TRBV5-4
abundance: -
d_gene: TRBD2
CDR3aa: CASSLMGLAGGEQYF

v_gene: TRBV4-1
abundance: -
d_gene: -
CDR3aa: CASSQEVGRIVQETQYF

v_gene: TRBV29-1
abundance: -
d_gene: -
CDR3aa: CSVEGGVGNSPLHF

v_gene: TRBV9
abundance: -
d_gene: TRBD2
CDR3aa: CASSVHRDYMNTGELFF

v_gene: TRBV6-1
abundance: -
d_gene: TRBD2
CDR3aa: CASSVILAGGGETQYF

v_gene: TRBV5-6
abundance: -
d_gene: -
CDR3aa: CASSIASTGELFF